The sequence of this T cell receptor (beta chain) was determined in a study of blood T cell repertoires in COVID-19. In the original workflow: Amplification from reference gene primers served as the basis for estimated nucleated cell counts. Data came from immunoSEQ multiplex PCR; TCRdb stores just in-frame clones and leaves some out. That table is the source of V, J and clone size, and D and trimming were worked out from the DNA. This table has roughly 240,000 clones, approximately 84% appearing once. The CDR3 spans 14 residues. Germline V gives CDR1 SGDLS, CDR2 YYNGEE. V was pared by 3 bases and J by 4 bases, with 13 bases between.

The sequencing sample was made of peripheral blood. This chain links TRBV9 with TRBJ1-1; D perhaps matches TRBD1 (5 bases). The clonotype was recovered from a woman under 40 who had recovered from COVID-19. The CDR3 DNA follows: TGTGCCAGCAGCGCCGCGGGACTTTCCACTGAAGCTTTCTTT. As protein: CASSAAGLSTEAFF.